The 21 T cell receptor beta chains presented below share a single source sample, sequenced in a study of cytomegalovirus exposure and HLA in healthy donors. 13 Jbeta primers and 60 Vbeta primers were used for the PCR. Assay used: immunoSEQ multiplex PCR; TCRdb lists only in-frame clones, some missing. Counted here are under 200,000 clones, 82% occurring once; the ten biggest clones make up over 8.5%. Sequencing used PBMCs. These receptors originate from a man over 45 in good health and CMV-seropositive.

Note on this clone: Other DNA sequences from this sample encode an identical CDR3 as well. The rearrangement links TRBV7-9 to TRBJ1-2, with D perhaps TRBD1 (5 bases). V lost 5 bases to trimming and J lost 1 base, with 8 bases between them. CDR3 size: 13 residues. Germline values: CDR1 SEHNR, CDR2 FQNEAQ (reference sequence). DNA for the CDR3: TGTGCCAGCAGCCTCGGGGGTAACTATGGCTACACCTTC. It translates to CASSLGGNYGYTF.

The V and J genes are TRBV7-3 and TRBJ2-3, with 11 bases aligning to TRBD2. After removal of 5 bases from V and 2 bases from J, the junction contained 3 bases not matched to a gene. This CDR3 has 15 amino acids. CDR1 is SGHTA, CDR2 FQGTGA, per germline. CDR3 coding DNA: TGTGCCAGCAGCCCTAGCGGGGGGTCCACAGATACGCAGTATTTT. It codes for CASSPSGGSTDTQYF.

This clone has a handful of counts. The chain employs TRBV9 and TRBJ1-6; no firm D call. The CDR3 runs to 17 residues. The germline V and J ends were trimmed by 0 bases and 1 base, with 11 bases remaining between them. Germline assignment: CDR1 SGDLS and CDR2 YYNGEE. The CDR3 loop reads CASSVERDISYNSPLHF. The CDR3 coding sequence is TGTGCCAGCAGCGTAGAGAGGGATATTTCCTATAATTCACCCCTCCACTTT. The variable domain in full, completed from reference TRBV9 and TRBJ1-6, reads DSGVTQTPKHLITATGQRVTLRCSPRSGDLSVYWYQQSLDQGLQFLIQYYNGEERAKGNILERFSAQQFPDLHSELNLSSLELGDSALYFCASSVERDISYNSPLHFGNGTRLTVT.

This chain uses TRBV5-5 with TRBJ1-5, with D perhaps TRBD1 (5 bases). Trimming removed 0 bases at V and 5 bases at J, with 12 bases between. The germline gives CDR1 SGHKS, CDR2 YYEKEE (reference sequence). The CDR3 covers 15 residues. As DNA, the CDR3 is TGTGCCAGCAGCTTGGAACTCAGGGATTATCAGCCCCAGCATTTT. Translating it yields CASSLELRDYQPQHF.

This clone came up once. CDR3 protein: CSFMSTDTQYF. The DNA for the CDR3 is TGCAGTTTTATGAGCACAGATACGCAGTATTTT. The rearrangement joins TRBV29-1 to TRBJ2-3, with unresolved D. The CDR3 spans 11 residues. Germline-derived CDR1 and CDR2 are SQVTM and ANQGSEA.

The chain recombines TRBV7-2 with TRBJ2-7, with D possibly being TRBD1 (7 bases). This CDR3 contains 15 residues. V lost 5 bases to trimming and J lost 3 bases, with 17 bases between them. Germline V gives CDR1 SGHTA, CDR2 FQGNSA. The CDR3 is CASSAQGGGLYEQYF. Here the CDR3 DNA reads TGTGCCAGCAGCGCCCAAGGAGGGGGCCTCTACGAGCAGTACTTC.

To note about this clone: Other DNA sequences of this sample code for an identical CDR3. The chain recombines TRBV10-3 with TRBJ1-5, with D uncertain. The CDR3 is made up of 13 amino acids. V was shortened by 0 bases and J by 5 bases, with 5 bases between the two germline ends. Germline V gene lookup returns CDR1 ENHRY and CDR2 SYGVKD. CDR3 protein: CAISESRDQPQHF. Here the CDR3 DNA reads TGTGCCATCAGTGAGTCGAGGGATCAGCCCCAGCATTTT.

V usage is TRBV30 and J usage is TRBJ1-2, with TRBD1 identical over 8 bases. The J segment lost 1 base and the V segment lost 2 bases, leaving 3 bases of the junction unmatched. The CDR3 is made up of 14 amino acids. Germline V gene sequence: CDR1 GTSNPN, CDR2 SVGIG (reference sequence). The CDR3 protein is CAWSRDRGNYGYTF. The CDR3 coding sequence is TGTGCCTGGAGTCGCGACAGGGGTAACTATGGCTACACCTTC.

The DNA for the CDR3 is TGTGCCAGCCTCACAGTCTACGAGCAGTACTTC. Protein product: CASLTVYEQYF. This chain uses TRBV2 with TRBJ2-7; D is unclear. The CDR3 loop spans 11 amino acids. V was pared by 8 bases and J by 3 bases, with 8 bases between. The V gene's germline CDR1 is SNHLY and CDR2 FYNNEI.

The rearrangement uses TRBV11-3 and TRBJ2-5; a possible D gene is TRBD2 (6 bases). CDR3 length equals 13 residues. With 0 bases removed from V and 4 bases from J, the gap between germline ends came to 6 bases. Germline-derived CDR1 and CDR2 are SGHNT and YENEEA. The CDR3 spells CASSLDGRETQYF. CDR3 nucleotide sequence: TGTGCCAGCAGCTTAGACGGGAGAGAGACCCAGTACTTC. Full variable domain (outside the CDR3, taken from reference TRBV11-3 and TRBJ2-5): EAGVVQSPRYKIIEKKQPVAFWCNPISGHNTLYWYLQNLGQGPELLIRYENEEAVDDSQLPKDRFSAERLKGVDSTLKIQPAELGDSAVYLCASSLDGRETQYFGPGTRLLVL.

The chain employs TRBV19 and TRBJ2-7; D unresolved. Germline assignment: CDR1 LNHDA and CDR2 SQIVND (reference sequence). This CDR3 comprises 14 residues. V gave up 5 bases and J gave up 0 bases, with 11 bases separating them. The CDR3 nucleotides read TGTGCCAGTAGTCAGGTCTTCGCCTCCTACGAGCAGTACTTC. It is translated as CASSQVFASYEQYF. Combining the CDR3 with reference TRBV19 and TRBJ2-7 gives the whole variable domain DGGITQSPKYLFRKEGQNVTLSCEQNLNHDAMYWYRQDPGQGLRLIYYSQIVNDFQKGDIAEGYSVSREKKESFPLTVTSAQKNPTAFYLCASSQVFASYEQYFGPGTRLTVT.

The sample holds a few counts of this clone. This chain joins TRBV4-2 and TRBJ2-7; weak D call: TRBD2 (6 bases). This CDR3 contains 15 residues. Germline CDR1 reads LGHNA; CDR2 reads YNFKEQ. V was trimmed by 1 base and J by 0 bases, leaving 10 bases between them. The CDR3 sequence is CASSQGVGGSYEQYF. The CDR3 DNA is TGTGCCAGCAGCCAAGGGGTGGGAGGCTCCTACGAGCAGTACTTC.

This clone was observed a handful of times. The chain employs TRBV11-2 and TRBJ2-7; D is possibly TRBD1 (7 bases). Trimming took off 2 bases at V and 2 bases at J, with 13 bases between the two ends. The CDR3 length is 15 residues. Germline CDR1 and CDR2: SGHAT and FQNNGV. The CDR3 region has the DNA TGTGCCAGCAGCTTACTTCAGGGGGGAACCTACGAGCAGTACTTC. Amino acid sequence: CASSLLQGGTYEQYF.

This clone appeared a single time. The chain has TRBV30 and TRBJ2-3, with 8 nucleotides matching TRBD2. CDR1 is GTSNPN and CDR2 is SVGIG in the germline V gene (reference sequence). The J segment lost 5 bases and the V segment lost 3 bases, leaving 7 bases of the junction unmatched. This CDR3 comprises 14 residues. The CDR3 loop reads CAWSRGAGGDTQYF. In DNA form, the CDR3 reads TGTGCCTGGAGCCGGGGGGCGGGGGGAGATACGCAGTATTTT.

The CDR3 here is CASSPSGSTDTQYF. Written as DNA, the CDR3 is TGTGCCAGCAGCCCTAGCGGGAGCACAGATACGCAGTATTTT. The chain joins TRBV9 to TRBJ2-3; 8 positions agree with TRBD2. The V gene end was trimmed by 4 bases and the J gene end by 0 bases; junction bases not matched to a gene: 1. The CDR3 is 14 residues long. Germline loops: CDR1 SGDLS, CDR2 YYNGEE.

The V call is TRBV7-6, the J call TRBJ2-1; 9 positions match TRBD2. From germline, CDR1 is SGHVS and CDR2 FNYEAQ. J lost 4 bases, V lost 6 bases, and 7 bases had no gene match. The CDR3 spans 15 residues. The CDR3: CASRPLAGTYNEQFF. In DNA, the CDR3 is TGTGCCAGCAGACCCCTAGCGGGAACATACAATGAGCAGTTCTTC.

The CDR3: CASSLQETQYF. Written as DNA, the CDR3 is TGTGCCAGCAGCCTCCAAGAGACCCAGTACTTC. The V and J genes are TRBV5-5 and TRBJ2-5; no reliable D call. This CDR3 contains 11 residues. CDR1 and CDR2 from the germline V gene are SGHKS and YYEKEE (reference sequence). The germline V and J ends were trimmed by 4 bases and 1 base, with 2 bases remaining between them.

This clone was seen a handful of times. The rearrangement links TRBV30 to TRBJ1-1; 7 nucleotides line up with TRBD1. In germline, CDR1 is GTSNPN, CDR2 SVGIG (reference sequence). J was trimmed by 2 bases and V by 0 bases; bases with no gene match: 3. The CDR3 runs to 14 residues. CDR3 nucleotides: TGTGCCTGGAGTGTAGGGACAGAAAACACTGAAGCTTTCTTT. Amino acid sequence: CAWSVGTENTEAFF. Looking up the rest from reference TRBV30 and TRBJ1-1 gives the full variable domain: SQTIHQWPATLVQPVGSPLSLECTVEGTSNPNLYWYRQAAGRGLQLLFYSVGIGQISSEVPQNLSASRPQDRQFILSSKKLLLSDSGFYLCAWSVGTENTEAFFGQGTRLTVV.

The rearrangement uses TRBV6-5 and TRBJ2-2; perhaps TRBD1 as D (5 bases). Trimming took 3 bases from V and 6 from J, leaving 14 bases between them. Germline CDR1 is MNHEY and CDR2 is SVGAGI. CDR3 size: 15 residues. This CDR3 reads CASSYRWGLAGELFF. The CDR3 bases are TGTGCCAGCAGTTATCGCTGGGGCTTGGCCGGGGAGCTGTTTTTT.

The chain is built from TRBV15 and TRBJ2-1; D possibly corresponds to TRBD1 (6 bases). Trimming took 0 bases from V and 8 from J, leaving 17 bases between them. Germline V CDR1 and CDR2: LNHNV, YYDKDF (reference sequence). The CDR3 consists of 16 residues. This CDR3 reads CATSRDVAGEWDEQFF. As DNA, the CDR3 is TGTGCCACCAGCAGAGATGTGGCAGGGGAGTGGGATGAGCAGTTCTTC.

This clone has just one count. This rearrangement joins TRBV19 to TRBJ2-5; the match to TRBD1 covers 7 bases. The ends lost 6 bases at V and 4 bases at J; junction bases unmatched: 17. CDR3 length equals 17 residues. The germline V gene encodes CDR1 LNHDA and CDR2 SQIVND (reference sequence). CDR3 coding DNA: TGTGCCAGTAGCCGGTGGGTCCGACAGGGTTTGGGAGAGACCCAGTACTTC. Residues: CASSRWVRQGLGETQYF.